Sequencing of this T cell receptor (beta chain) was carried out in a study of T cell responses to AZD1222 COVID-19 vaccine. About the study: Recipients boosted at about 4 weeks or about 12 weeks are pooled. Broader study findings: Females made up more of the donors, who were largely white British, and clonal diversity may have come out too low. Dominant CD4 TCR responses targeted spike regions 160-218 and 743-854. Within unmutated variant regions lay the reported targets of nearly half of spike-specific TCRs.

Generated by immunoSEQ multiplex PCR, the TCRdb table keeps only in-frame clones and is missing some. Here the sample spans around 120,000 clones, about 91% being singletons. Comment on this clone: Its specificity is unknown.

Germline V gene lookup returns CDR1 MGHRA and CDR2 YSYEKL. Deletions cut 0 bases from V and 0 bases from J, with 15 bases between. The CDR3 loop spans 17 amino acids. The source of this sequence is an adult in good health. The material sequenced was peripheral blood, taken on day 0 of AZD1222 vaccination. The chain has TRBV4-1 and TRBJ2-7; D unresolved. The CDR3 nucleotides are TGCGCCAGCAGCCAAGATCTTAATAGTCGGAGCTCCTACGAGCAGTACTTC. It specifies CASSQDLNSRSSYEQYF.